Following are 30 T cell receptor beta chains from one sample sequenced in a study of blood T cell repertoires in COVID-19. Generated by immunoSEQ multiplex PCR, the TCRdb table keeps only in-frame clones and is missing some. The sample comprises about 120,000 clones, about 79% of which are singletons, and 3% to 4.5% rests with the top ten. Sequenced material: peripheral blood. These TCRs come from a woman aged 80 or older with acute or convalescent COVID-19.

CDR3 loop: CASRPHRADTQYF. CDR3 DNA: TGTGCCAGCAGGCCTCACAGGGCAGATACGCAGTATTTT. V is TRBV5-4 and J is TRBJ2-3, with a possible D match to TRBD1 (6 bases). Germline loops: CDR1 SGHNT, CDR2 YYREEE (reference sequence). V shed 5 bases and J shed 4 bases, with 11 bases lying between them. The CDR3 spans 13 residues.

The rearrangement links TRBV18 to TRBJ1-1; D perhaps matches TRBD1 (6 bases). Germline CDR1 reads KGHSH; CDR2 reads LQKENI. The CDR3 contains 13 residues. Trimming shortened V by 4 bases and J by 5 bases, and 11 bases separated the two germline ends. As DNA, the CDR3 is TGTGCCAGCTCACAGGGGGTCCATACTGAAGCTTTCTTT. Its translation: CASSQGVHTEAFF.

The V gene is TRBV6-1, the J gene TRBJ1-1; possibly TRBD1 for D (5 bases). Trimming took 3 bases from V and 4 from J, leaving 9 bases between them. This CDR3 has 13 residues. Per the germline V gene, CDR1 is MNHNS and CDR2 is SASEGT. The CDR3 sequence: CASSDTRGTEAFF. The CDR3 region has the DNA TGTGCCAGCAGTGACACAAGGGGCACTGAAGCTTTCTTT.

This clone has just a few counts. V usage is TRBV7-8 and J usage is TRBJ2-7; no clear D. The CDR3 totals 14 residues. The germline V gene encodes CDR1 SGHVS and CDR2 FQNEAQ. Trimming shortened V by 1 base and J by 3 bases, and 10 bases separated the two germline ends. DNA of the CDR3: TGTGCCAGCAGCTTAGTCGGCGGAAGCTACGAGCAGTACTTC. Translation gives CASSLVGGSYEQYF.

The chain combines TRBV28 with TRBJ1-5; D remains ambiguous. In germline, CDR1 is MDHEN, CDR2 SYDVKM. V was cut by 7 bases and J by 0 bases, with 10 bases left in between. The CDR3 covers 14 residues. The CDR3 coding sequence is TGTGCCAGCAAGCTGCACGATAGCAATCAGCCCCAGCATTTT. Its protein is CASKLHDSNQPQHF.

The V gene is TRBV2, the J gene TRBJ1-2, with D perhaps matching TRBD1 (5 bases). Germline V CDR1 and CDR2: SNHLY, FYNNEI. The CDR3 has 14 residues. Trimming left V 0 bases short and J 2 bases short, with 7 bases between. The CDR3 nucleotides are TGTGCCAGCAGTGAAGCGCGACAGAACTATGGCTACACCTTC. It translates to CASSEARQNYGYTF.

This CDR3 is CASSDGREETQYF. CDR3 sequence (DNA): TGTGCCAGCAGTGACGGCAGGGAAGAGACCCAGTACTTC. The chain links TRBV2 to TRBJ2-5, with D possibly TRBD1 on 5 matching bases. This CDR3 contains 13 residues. The ends were cut back, 3 bases at V and 3 bases at J, with 8 bases in the middle. The germline gives CDR1 SNHLY, CDR2 FYNNEI.

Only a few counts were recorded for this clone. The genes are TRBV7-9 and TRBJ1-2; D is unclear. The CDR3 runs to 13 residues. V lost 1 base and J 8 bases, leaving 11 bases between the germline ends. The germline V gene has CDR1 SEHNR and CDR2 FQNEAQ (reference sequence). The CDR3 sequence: CASSLGQSRGYTF. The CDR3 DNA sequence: TGTGCCAGCAGCTTAGGGCAGTCTAGGGGCTACACCTTC.

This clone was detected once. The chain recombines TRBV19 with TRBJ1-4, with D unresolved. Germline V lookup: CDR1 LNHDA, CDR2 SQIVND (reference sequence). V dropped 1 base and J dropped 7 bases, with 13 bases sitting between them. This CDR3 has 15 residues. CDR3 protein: CASSIGQSAGEKLFF. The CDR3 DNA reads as TGTGCCAGTAGTATAGGTCAGTCGGCGGGTGAAAAACTGTTTTTT.

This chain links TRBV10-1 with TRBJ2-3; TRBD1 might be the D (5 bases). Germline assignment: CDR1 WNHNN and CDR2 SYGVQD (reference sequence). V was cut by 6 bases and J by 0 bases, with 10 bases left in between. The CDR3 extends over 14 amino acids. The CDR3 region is CASSRVVSTDTQYF. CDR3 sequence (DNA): TGCGCCAGCAGCAGGGTAGTAAGCACAGATACGCAGTATTTT.

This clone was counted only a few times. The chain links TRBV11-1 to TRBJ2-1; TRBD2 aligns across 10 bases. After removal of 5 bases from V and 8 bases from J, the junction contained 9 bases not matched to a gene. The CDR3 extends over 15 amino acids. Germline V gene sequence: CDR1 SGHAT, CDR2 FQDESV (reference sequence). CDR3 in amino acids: CASSPRTSGVHEQFF. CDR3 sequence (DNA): TGTGCCAGCAGCCCGCGGACTAGCGGCGTCCATGAGCAGTTCTTC.

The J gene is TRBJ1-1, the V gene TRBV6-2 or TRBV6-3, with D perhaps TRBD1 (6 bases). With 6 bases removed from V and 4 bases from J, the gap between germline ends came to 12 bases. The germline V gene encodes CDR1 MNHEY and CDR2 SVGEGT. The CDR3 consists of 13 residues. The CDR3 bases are TGTGCCAGCAGCCAGGGGAGGGGCACTGAAGCTTTCTTT. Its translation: CASSQGRGTEAFF.

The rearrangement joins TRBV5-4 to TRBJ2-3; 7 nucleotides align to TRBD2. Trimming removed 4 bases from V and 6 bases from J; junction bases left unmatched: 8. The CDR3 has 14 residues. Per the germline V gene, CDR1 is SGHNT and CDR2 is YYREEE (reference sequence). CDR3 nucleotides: TGTGCCAGCAGCCGACCGGGACTAATGGATACGCAGTATTTT. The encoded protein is CASSRPGLMDTQYF. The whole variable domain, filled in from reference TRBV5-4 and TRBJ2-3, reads ETGVTQSPTHLIKTRGQQVTLRCSSQSGHNTVSWYQQALGQGPQFIFQYYREEENGRGNFPPRFSGLQFPNYSSELNVNALELDDSALYLCASSRPGLMDTQYFGPGTRLTVL.

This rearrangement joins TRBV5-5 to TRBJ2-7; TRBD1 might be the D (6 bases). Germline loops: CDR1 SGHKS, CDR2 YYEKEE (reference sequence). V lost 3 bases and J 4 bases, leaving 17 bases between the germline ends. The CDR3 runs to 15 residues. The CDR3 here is CASSWGGQKTYEQYF. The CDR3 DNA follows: TGTGCCAGCAGCTGGGGCGGACAGAAAACTTACGAGCAGTACTTC.

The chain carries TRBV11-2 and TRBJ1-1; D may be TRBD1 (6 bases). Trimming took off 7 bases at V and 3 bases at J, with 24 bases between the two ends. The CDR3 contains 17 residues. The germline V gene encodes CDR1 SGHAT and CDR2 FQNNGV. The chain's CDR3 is CASNPLGRAKGDTEAFF. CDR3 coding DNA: TGTGCCAGCAACCCCCTGGGCAGGGCCAAGGGGGACACTGAAGCTTTCTTT.

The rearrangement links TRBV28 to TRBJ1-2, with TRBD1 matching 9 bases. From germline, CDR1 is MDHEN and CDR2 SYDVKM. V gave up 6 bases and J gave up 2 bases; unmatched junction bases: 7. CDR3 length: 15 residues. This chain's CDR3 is CASRRPGTGNYGYTF. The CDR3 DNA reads TGTGCCAGCAGACGTCCCGGGACAGGGAACTATGGCTACACCTTC.

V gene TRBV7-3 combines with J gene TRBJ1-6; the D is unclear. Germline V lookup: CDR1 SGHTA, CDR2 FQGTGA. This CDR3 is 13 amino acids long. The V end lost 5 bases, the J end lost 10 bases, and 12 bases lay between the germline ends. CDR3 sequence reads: CASSPAGNSPLHF. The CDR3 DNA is TGTGCCAGCAGCCCCGCGGGGAACTCACCCCTCCACTTT.

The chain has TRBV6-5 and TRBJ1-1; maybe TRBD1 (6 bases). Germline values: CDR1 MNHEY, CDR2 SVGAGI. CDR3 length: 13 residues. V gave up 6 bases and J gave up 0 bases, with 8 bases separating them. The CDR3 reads CASRSGVNTEAFF. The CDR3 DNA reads TGTGCCAGCAGATCAGGGGTGAACACTGAAGCTTTCTTT.

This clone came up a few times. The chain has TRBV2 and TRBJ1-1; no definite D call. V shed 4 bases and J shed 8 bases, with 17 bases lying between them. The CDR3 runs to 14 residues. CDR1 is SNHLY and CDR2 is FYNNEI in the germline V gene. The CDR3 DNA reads TGTGCCAGCAGTGTTCGAGGTTCTGAATCGGAAGCTTTCTTT. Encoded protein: CASSVRGSESEAFF.

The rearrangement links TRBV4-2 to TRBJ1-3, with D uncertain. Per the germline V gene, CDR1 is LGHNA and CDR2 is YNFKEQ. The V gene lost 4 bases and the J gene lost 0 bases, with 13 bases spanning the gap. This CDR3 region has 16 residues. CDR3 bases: TGTGCCAGCAGCCCACCTGCGGCTCTCTCTGGAAACACCATATATTTT. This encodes CASSPPAALSGNTIYF.

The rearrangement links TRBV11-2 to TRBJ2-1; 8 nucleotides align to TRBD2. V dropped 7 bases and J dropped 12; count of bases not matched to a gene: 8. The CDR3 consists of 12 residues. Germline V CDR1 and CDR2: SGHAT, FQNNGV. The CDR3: CASNPSGSGQFF. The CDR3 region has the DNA TGTGCCAGCAACCCAAGCGGGAGCGGGCAGTTCTTC. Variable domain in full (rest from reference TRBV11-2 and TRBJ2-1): EAGVAQSPRYKIIEKRQSVAFWCNPISGHATLYWYQQILGQGPKLLIQFQNNGVVDDSQLPKDRFSAERLKGVDSTLKIQPAKLEDSAVYLCASNPSGSGQFFGPGTRLTVL.

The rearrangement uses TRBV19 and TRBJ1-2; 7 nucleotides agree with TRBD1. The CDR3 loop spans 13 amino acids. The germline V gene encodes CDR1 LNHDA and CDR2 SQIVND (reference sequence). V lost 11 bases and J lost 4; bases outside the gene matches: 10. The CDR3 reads CAASQGIVYGYTF. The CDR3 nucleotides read TGTGCCGCGTCACAGGGGATCGTCTATGGCTACACCTTC.

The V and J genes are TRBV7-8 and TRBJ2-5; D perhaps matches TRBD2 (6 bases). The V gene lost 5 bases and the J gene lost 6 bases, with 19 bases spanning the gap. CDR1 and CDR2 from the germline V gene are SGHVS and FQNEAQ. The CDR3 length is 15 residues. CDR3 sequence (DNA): TGTGCCAGCAGCCGCCCGAGACTAGTTGCAAAGACCCAGTACTTC. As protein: CASSRPRLVAKTQYF.

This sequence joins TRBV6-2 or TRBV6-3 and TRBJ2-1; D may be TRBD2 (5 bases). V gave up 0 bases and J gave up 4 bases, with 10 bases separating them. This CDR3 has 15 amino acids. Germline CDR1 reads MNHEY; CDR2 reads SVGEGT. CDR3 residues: CASSYSRTQYNEQFF. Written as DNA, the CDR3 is TGTGCCAGCAGTTACTCGAGGACTCAGTACAATGAGCAGTTCTTC.

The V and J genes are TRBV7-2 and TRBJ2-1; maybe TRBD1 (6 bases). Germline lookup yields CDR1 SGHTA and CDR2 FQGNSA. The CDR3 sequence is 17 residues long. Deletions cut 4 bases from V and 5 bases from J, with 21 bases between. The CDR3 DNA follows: TGTGCCAGCAGCTCTGGTCCCCCGGGACAACCGAACAATGAGCAGTTCTTC. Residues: CASSSGPPGQPNNEQFF.

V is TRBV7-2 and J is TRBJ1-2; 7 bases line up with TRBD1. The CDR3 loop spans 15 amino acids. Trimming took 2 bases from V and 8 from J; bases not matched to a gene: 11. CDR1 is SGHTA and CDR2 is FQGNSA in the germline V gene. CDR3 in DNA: TGTGCCAGCAGCTTACGGTCGCCAGGGGGGAGGGGCTACACCTTC. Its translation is CASSLRSPGGRGYTF.

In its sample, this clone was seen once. CDR3 residues: CASRGTGGNTEAFF. CDR3 nucleotide sequence: TGTGCCAGCAGGGGGACAGGGGGTAACACTGAAGCTTTCTTT. This sequence joins TRBV2 and TRBJ1-1; 11 nucleotides agree with TRBD1. The CDR3 consists of 14 residues. V was clipped by 6 bases and J by 2 bases; unmatched bases: 2. Germline CDR1 is SNHLY and CDR2 is FYNNEI.

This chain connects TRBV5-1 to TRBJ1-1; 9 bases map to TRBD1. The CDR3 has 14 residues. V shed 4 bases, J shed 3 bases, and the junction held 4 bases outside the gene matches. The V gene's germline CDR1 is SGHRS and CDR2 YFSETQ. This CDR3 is CASSLDRGDTEAFF. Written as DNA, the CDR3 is TGCGCCAGCAGCCTAGACAGGGGGGACACTGAAGCTTTCTTT.

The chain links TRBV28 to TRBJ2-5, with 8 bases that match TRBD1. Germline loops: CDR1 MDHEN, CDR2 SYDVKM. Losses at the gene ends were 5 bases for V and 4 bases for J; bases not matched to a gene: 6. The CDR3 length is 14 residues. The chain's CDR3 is CASSTGGIGETQYF. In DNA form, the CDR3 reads TGTGCCAGCAGTACAGGGGGGATCGGAGAGACCCAGTACTTC.

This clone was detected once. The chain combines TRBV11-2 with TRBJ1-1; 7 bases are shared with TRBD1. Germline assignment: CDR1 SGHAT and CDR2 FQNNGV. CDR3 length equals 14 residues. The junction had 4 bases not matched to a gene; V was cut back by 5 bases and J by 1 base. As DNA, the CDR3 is TGTGCCAGCAGCGGGGGGACAGAGAACACTGAAGCTTTCTTT. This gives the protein CASSGGTENTEAFF.